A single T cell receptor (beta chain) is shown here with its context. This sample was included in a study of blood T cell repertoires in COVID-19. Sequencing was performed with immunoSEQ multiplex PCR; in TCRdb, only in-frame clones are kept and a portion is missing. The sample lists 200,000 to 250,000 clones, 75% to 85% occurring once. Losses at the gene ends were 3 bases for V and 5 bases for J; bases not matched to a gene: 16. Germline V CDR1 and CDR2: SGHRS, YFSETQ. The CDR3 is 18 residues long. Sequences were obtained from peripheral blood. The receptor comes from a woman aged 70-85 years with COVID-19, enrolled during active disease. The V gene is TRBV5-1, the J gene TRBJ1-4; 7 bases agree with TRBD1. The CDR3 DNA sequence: TGCGCCAGCAGCTGGGGAAGCTCAGGGGGAAGCAAGAATGAAAAACTGTTTTTT. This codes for CASSWGSSGGSKNEKLFF.